This T cell receptor (beta chain) came from a study of CD8+CD57+ T cells in acquired aplastic anemia. Whole-study context: Sorted CD4+ and CD8+ cells gave an average of roughly 3.3 ug of DNA. Study results and limitations: Patients shared just under 30 CD8+ CDR3 sequences with controls. CD8+ Simpson's diversity in patients was not significantly different from that in controls.

The table lists this clonotype with a count of one. Its antigen is undetermined. One end of the junction does not line up with germline, which may come from a read error. Germline V CDR1 and CDR2: LNHNV, YYDKDF (reference sequence). The CDR3 covers 15 residues. According to the study, genomic DNA was the template for TCR beta VDJ and CDR3 profiling. TCRdb independently ran MiXCR on the reads; one entry per CDR3 protein. The sample records roughly 38,000 distinct CDR3 sequences, roughly three quarters being singletons. What was sequenced was sorted CD4+, CD8+, or CD8+CD57+ T cells (not recorded which) from PBMCs. The receptor was derived from a human donor in good health, serving as a control. The rearrangement uses TRBV15 and TRBJ2-5, with TRBD1 matching 9 bases. CDR3 sequence (DNA): TGTGCCACCAGCAGAAGTCACAGGGGGCGGGAGACCCAGTACTTT. As protein: CATSRSHRGRETQYF.